This T cell receptor beta chain was recorded in a study of blood T cell repertoires in COVID-19. Per the study methods: The assay estimated nucleated cells by amplifying reference gene primers. The data were produced by immunoSEQ multiplex PCR, yet TCRdb's version contains in-frame clones alone and is incomplete. V, J and clone size are taken as reported in that table, and D and trimming were inferred from the DNA itself. The sample has 150,000 or so clones; approximately 90% are singletons. The specimen was peripheral blood. The receptor was derived from a man between 25 and 39 years old with COVID-19, enrolled during active disease.

The CDR3 sequence: CASSWTGTSSYNEQFF. CDR3 bases: TGTGCCAGCAGCTGGACAGGGACGAGCTCCTACAATGAGCAGTTCTTC. The chain employs TRBV7-3 and TRBJ2-1; 8 positions agree with TRBD1. Trimming cost V 4 bases and J 0 bases; bases outside gene matches: 5. There are 16 residues in the CDR3. The germline CDR1 and CDR2 sequences are SGHTA and FQGTGA.